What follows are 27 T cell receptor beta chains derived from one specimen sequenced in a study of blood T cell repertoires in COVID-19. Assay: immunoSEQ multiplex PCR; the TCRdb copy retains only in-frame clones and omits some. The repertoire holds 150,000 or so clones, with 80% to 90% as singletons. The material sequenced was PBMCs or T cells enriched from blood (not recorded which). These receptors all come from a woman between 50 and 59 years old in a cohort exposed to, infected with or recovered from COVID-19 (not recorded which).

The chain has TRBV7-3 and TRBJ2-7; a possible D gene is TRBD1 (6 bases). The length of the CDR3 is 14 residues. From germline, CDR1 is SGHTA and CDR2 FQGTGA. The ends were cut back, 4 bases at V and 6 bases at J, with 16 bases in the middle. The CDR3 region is CASSSQGPVGEQYF. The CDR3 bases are TGTGCCAGCAGCTCTCAGGGGCCTGTGGGCGAGCAGTACTTC.

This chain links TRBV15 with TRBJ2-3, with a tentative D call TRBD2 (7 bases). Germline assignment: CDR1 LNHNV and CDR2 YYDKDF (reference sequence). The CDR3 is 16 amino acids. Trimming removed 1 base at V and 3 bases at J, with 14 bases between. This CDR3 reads CATSRAVGGRTDTQYF. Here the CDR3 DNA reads TGTGCCACCAGCAGAGCCGTGGGGGGGCGGACAGATACGCAGTATTTT.

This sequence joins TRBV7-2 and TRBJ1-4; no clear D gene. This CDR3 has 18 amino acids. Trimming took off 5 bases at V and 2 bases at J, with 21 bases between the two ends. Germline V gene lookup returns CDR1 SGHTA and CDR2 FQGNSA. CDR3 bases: TGTGCCAGCAGCCTAAGCCCCCTCACCAGGCTGACTAATGAAAAACTGTTTTTT. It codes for CASSLSPLTRLTNEKLFF. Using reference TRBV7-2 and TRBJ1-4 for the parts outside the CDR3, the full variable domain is GAGVSQSPSNKVTEKGKDVELRCDPISGHTALYWYRQSLGQGLEFLIYFQGNSAPDKSGLPSDRFSAERTGGSVSTLTIQRTQQEDSAVYLCASSLSPLTRLTNEKLFFGSGTQLSVL.

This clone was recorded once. The CDR3 loop is CASSLGGGMEQFF. The DNA for the CDR3 is TGTGCCAGCAGTTTAGGGGGCGGGATGGAGCAGTTCTTC. The chain uses TRBV12-3 or TRBV12-4 and TRBJ2-1; possibly TRBD2 for D (6 bases). This CDR3 is built from 13 residues. V lost 1 base and J lost 10, with 11 bases in between.

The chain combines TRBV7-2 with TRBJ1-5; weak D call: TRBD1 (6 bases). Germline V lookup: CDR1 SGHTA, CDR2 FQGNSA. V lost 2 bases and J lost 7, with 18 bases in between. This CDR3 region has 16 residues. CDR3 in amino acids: CASSLMGASTGQPQHF. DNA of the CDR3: TGTGCCAGCAGCTTAATGGGGGCGAGTACCGGACAGCCCCAGCATTTT.

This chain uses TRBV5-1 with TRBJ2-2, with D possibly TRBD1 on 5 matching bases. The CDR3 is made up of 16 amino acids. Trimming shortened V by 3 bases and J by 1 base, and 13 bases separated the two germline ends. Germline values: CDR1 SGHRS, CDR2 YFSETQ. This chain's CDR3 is CASSSGDRKNTGELFF. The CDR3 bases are TGCGCCAGCAGCTCGGGCGACAGAAAGAACACCGGGGAGCTGTTTTTT.

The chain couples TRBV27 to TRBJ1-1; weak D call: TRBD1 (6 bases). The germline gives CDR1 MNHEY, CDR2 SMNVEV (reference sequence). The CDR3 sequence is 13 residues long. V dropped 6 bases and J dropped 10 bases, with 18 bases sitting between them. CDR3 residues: CASRAQGSERAFF. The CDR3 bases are TGTGCCAGCAGGGCACAGGGAAGTGAGCGAGCTTTCTTT.

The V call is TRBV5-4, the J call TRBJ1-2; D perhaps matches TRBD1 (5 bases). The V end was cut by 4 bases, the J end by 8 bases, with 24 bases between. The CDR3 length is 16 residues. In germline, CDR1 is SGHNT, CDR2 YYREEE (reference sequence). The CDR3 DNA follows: TGTGCCAGCAGCGACTCGAGGGACTGGACCTCTAAAGGCTACACCTTC. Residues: CASSDSRDWTSKGYTF.

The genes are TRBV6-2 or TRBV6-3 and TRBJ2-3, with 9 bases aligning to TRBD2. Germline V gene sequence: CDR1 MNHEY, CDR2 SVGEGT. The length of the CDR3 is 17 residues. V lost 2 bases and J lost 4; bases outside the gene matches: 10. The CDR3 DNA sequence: TGTGCCAGCAGTTACGACAGGGCGGGGGGGCGCGCAGATACGCAGTATTTT. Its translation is CASSYDRAGGRADTQYF.

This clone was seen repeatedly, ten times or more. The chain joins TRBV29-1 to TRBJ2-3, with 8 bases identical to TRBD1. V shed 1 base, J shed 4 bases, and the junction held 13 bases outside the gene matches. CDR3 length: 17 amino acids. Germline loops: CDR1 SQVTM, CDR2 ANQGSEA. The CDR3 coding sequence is TGCAGCGTTGAAGGCACCCCCGAGGCAGGGGGCGCAGATACGCAGTATTTT. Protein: CSVEGTPEAGGADTQYF.

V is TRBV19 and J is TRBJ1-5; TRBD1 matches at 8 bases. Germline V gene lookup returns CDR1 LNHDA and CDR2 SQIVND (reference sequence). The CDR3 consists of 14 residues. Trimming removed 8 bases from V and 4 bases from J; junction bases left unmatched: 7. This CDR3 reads CASSTTGGNQPQHF. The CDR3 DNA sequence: TGTGCCAGTTCGACCACAGGGGGTAATCAGCCCCAGCATTTT.

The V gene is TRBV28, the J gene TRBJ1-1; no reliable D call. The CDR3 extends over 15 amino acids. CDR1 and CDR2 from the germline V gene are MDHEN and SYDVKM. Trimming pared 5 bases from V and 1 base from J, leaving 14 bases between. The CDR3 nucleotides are TGTGCCAGCAGTCCAGAGACATCGACGAACACTGAAGCTTTCTTT. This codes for CASSPETSTNTEAFF.

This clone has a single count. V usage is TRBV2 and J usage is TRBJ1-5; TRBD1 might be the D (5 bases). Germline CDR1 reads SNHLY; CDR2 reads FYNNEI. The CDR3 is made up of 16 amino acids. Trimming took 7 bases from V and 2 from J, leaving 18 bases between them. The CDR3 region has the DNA TGTGCCAGCAAGGCCAGGGAGGGGTATGGCAATCAGCCCCAGCATTTT. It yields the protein CASKAREGYGNQPQHF.

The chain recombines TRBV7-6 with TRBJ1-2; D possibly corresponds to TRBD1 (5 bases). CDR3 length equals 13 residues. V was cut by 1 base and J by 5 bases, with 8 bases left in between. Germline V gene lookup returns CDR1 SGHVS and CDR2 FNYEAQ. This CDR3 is CASSLGSGYGYTF. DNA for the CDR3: TGTGCCAGCAGCTTAGGGTCAGGGTATGGCTACACCTTC.

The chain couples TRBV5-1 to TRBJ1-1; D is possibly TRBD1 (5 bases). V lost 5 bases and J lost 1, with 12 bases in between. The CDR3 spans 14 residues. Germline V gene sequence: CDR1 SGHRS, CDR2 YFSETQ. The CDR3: CASSSDDRNTEAFF. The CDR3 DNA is TGCGCCAGCAGTTCTGACGACAGGAACACTGAAGCTTTCTTT.

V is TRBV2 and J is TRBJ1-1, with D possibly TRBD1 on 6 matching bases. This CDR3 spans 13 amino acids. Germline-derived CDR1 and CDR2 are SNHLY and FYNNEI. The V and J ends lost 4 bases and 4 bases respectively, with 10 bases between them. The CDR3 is CASSGRGGTEAFF. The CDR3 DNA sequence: TGTGCCAGCAGTGGTAGAGGGGGCACTGAAGCTTTCTTT.

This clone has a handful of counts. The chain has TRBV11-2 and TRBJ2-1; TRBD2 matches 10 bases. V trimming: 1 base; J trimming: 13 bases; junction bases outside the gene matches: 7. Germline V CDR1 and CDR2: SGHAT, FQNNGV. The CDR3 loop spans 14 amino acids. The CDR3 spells CASSLASGGGRQFF. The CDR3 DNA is TGTGCCAGCAGCTTAGCTAGCGGGGGCGGGCGTCAGTTCTTC.

CDR3 DNA sequence: TGTGCCAGCAGCTTAGATCTTTACACTGAAGCTTTCTTT. It yields the protein CASSLDLYTEAFF. V is TRBV11-3 and J is TRBJ1-1; D uncertain. The V gene lost 0 bases and the J gene lost 3 bases, with 5 bases spanning the gap. CDR3 length equals 13 residues. The germline CDR1 and CDR2 sequences are SGHNT and YENEEA.

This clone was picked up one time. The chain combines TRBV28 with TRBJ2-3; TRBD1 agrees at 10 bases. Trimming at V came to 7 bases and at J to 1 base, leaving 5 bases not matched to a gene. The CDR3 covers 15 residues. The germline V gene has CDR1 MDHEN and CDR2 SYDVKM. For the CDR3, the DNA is TGTGCCAGCAACCTCGGGACAGGGGGCACAGATACGCAGTATTTT. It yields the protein CASNLGTGGTDTQYF.

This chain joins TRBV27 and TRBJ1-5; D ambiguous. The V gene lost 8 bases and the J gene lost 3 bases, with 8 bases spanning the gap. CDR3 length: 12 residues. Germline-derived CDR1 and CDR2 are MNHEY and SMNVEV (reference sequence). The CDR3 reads CASRSANQPQHF. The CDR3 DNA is TGTGCCAGCCGTAGCGCCAATCAGCCCCAGCATTTT.

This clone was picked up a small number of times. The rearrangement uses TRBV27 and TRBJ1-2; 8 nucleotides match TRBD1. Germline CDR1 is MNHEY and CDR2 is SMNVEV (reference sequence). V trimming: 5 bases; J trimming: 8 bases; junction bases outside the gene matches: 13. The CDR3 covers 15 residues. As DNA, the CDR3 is TGTGCCAGCAGTGGGACCGGGCAGGGGGCGAGAGGCTACACCTTC. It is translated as CASSGTGQGARGYTF.

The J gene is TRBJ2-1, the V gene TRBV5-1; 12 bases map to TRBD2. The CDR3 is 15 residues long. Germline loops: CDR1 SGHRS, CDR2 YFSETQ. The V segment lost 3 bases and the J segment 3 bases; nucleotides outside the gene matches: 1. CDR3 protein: CASSWTSGVYNEQFF. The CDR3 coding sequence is TGCGCCAGCAGCTGGACTAGCGGGGTCTACAATGAGCAGTTCTTC.

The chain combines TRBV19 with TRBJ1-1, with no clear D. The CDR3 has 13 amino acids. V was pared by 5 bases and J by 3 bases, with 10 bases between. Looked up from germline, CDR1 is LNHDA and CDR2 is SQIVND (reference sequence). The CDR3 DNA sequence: TGTGCCAGTAGTTCCGCCCGGGACACTGAAGCTTTCTTT. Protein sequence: CASSSARDTEAFF. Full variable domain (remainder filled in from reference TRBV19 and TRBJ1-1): DGGITQSPKYLFRKEGQNVTLSCEQNLNHDAMYWYRQDPGQGLRLIYYSQIVNDFQKGDIAEGYSVSREKKESFPLTVTSAQKNPTAFYLCASSSARDTEAFFGQGTRLTVV.

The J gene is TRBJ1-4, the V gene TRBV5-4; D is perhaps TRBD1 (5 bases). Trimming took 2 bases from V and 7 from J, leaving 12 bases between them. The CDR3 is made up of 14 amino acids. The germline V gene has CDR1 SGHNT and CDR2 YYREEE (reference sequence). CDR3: CASSFTGGGEKLFF. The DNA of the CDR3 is TGTGCCAGCAGCTTCACGGGGGGAGGTGAAAAACTGTTTTTT.

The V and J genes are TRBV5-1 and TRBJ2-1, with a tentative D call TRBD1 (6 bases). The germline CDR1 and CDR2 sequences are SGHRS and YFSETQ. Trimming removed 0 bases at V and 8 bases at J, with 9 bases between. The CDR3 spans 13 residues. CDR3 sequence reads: CASSLARGDEQFF. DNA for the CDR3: TGCGCCAGCAGCTTGGCCAGGGGTGATGAGCAGTTCTTC.

As DNA, the CDR3 is TGTGCCAGCAGCTCAGTAGCGCAAGAGACCCAGTACTTC. It codes for CASSSVAQETQYF. The V gene is TRBV11-3, the J gene TRBJ2-5; D may be TRBD2 (5 bases). V dropped 4 bases and J dropped 2 bases, with 8 bases sitting between them. Germline V gene lookup returns CDR1 SGHNT and CDR2 YENEEA. CDR3 length equals 13 residues.

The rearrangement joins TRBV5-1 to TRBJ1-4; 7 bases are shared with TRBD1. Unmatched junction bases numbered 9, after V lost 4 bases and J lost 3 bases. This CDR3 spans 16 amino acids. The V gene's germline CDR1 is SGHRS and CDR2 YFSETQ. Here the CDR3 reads CASSVGTAPANEKLFF. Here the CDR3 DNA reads TGCGCCAGCAGCGTGGGGACAGCTCCGGCTAATGAAAAACTGTTTTTT. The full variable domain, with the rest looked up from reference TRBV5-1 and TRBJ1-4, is KAGVTQTPRYLIKTRGQQVTLSCSPISGHRSVSWYQQTPGQGLQFLFEYFSETQRNKGNFPGRFSGRQFSNSRSEMNVSTLELGDSALYLCASSVGTAPANEKLFFGSGTQLSVL.